The rows below give T cell receptor beta chains drawn from one sample of a study of T cell repertoires in cytomegalovirus infection. TCRdb called the reads again in MiXCR, with one record for every CDR3 protein. The table lists some 100,000 distinct CDR3 sequences, 20% to 30% of them singletons, with about 39% in the top ten. Sequenced material: CD8+ T cells from PBMCs. These receptors were obtained from a human donor in good health (CMV status not recorded). Some clones in this sample may be carry-over from other donors' samples. Both conserved end residues are part of each CDR3. Each record gives: clone size, V gene, J gene, D gene, CDR3 DNA, CDR3 protein. The D gene is left open where the match is weak. Clone sizes are given selectively: once, few, many, or a class where the clone is expanded.

size: NA; V: TRBV20-1; J: TRBJ1-1; D: NA; DNA: TGCAGTGCTAGGGTCGGGAACACTGAAGCTTTCTTT; CDR3: CSARVGNTEAFF
size: many; V: TRBV7-6; J: TRBJ2-1; D: NA; DNA: TGTGCCAGCAGCACACCGGGACCTCGGGGCGCGAGCTCCTACAATGAGCAGTTCTTC; CDR3: CASSTPGPRGASSYNEQFF
size: few; V: TRBV24-1; J: TRBJ2-5; D: TRBD2; DNA: TGTGCCACCAGTATACCGGGGGAGGGGGAGACCCAGTACTTC; CDR3: CATSIPGEGETQYF
size: NA; V: TRBV20-1; J: TRBJ2-1; D: NA; DNA: TGCAGTGCTCCAGCGAGGGAATCGCCGTTGTACAATGAGCAGTTCTTC; CDR3: CSAPARESPLYNEQFF
size: many; V: TRBV6-2/TRBV6-3; J: TRBJ2-4; D: NA; DNA: TGTGCCAGCAGTCTACAGGGAACCAAAAACATTCAGTACTTC; CDR3: CASSLQGTKNIQYF
size: many; V: TRBV7-6; J: TRBJ2-2; D: NA; DNA: TGTGCCAGCAGCTACCACACCGGGGAGCTGTTTTTT; CDR3: CASSYHTGELFF
size: NA; V: TRBV9; J: TRBJ2-2; D: TRBD2; DNA: TGTGCCAGCAGCGTAGATAGCGGGAGGTACACCGGGGAGCTGTTTTTT; CDR3: CASSVDSGRYTGELFF
size: NA; V: TRBV28; J: TRBJ1-1; D: TRBD1; DNA: TGTGCCAGCAGTTTACCGGGACAGCTCAACACTGAAGCTTTCTTT; CDR3: CASSLPGQLNTEAFF
size: NA; V: TRBV6-2/TRBV6-3; J: TRBJ1-5; D: NA; DNA: TGTGCCAGCAGTTACAGGACTCTCAGCCCATCCGCCACTTATAGCAATCAGCCCCAGCATTTT; CDR3: CASSYRTLSPSATYSNQPQHF
size: NA; V: TRBV7-9; J: TRBJ2-4; D: TRBD2; DNA: TGTGCCAGCAGTCGAGGGACTAGCGGGAACGGGACCAAAAACATTCAGTACTTC; CDR3: CASSRGTSGNGTKNIQYF
size: NA; V: TRBV19; J: TRBJ2-7; D: NA; DNA: TGTGCCAGTAGTCCACGCCGAGAGATTTTCGAGCAGTACTTC; CDR3: CASSPRREIFEQYF
size: many; V: TRBV7-8; J: TRBJ2-1; D: NA; DNA: TGTGCCAGCAGCAAAAGGGATTACAATGAGCAGTTCTTC; CDR3: CASSKRDYNEQFF